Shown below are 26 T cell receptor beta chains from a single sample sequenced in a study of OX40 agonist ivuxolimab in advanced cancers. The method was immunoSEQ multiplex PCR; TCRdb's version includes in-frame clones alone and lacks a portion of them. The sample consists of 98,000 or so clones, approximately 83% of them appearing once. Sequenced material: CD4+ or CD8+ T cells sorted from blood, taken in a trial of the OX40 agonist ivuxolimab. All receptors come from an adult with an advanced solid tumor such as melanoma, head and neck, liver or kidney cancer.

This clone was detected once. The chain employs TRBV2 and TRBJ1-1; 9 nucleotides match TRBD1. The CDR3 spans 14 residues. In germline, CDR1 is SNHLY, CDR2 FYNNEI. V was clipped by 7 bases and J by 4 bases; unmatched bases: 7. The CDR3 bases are TGTGCCAGCAACGTCGACAGGGGGGTCACTGAAGCTTTCTTT. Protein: CASNVDRGVTEAFF.

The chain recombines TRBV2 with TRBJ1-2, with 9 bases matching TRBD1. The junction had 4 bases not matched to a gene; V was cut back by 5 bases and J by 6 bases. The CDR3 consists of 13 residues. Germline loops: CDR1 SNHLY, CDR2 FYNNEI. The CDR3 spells CASSRTGADGYTF. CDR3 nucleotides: TGTGCCAGCAGTCGGACAGGGGCGGATGGCTACACCTTC.

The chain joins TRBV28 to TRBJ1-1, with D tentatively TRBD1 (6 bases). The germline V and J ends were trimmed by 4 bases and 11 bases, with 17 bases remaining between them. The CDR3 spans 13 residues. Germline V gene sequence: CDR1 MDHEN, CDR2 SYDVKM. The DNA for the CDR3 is TGTGCCAGCAGTTCTTACAGGGAATCTAGGGCTTTCTTT. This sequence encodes CASSSYRESRAFF. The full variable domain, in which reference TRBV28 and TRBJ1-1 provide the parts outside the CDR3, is DVKVTQSSRYLVKRTGEKVFLECVQDMDHENMFWYRQDPGLGLRLIYFSYDVKMKEKGDIPEGYSVSREKKERFSLILESASTNQTSMYLCASSSYRESRAFFGQGTRLTVV.

CDR3: CASTLGLAGGGKQYF. For the CDR3, the DNA is TGTGCCAGCACCCTGGGACTAGCGGGAGGGGGTAAGCAGTACTTC. This sequence joins TRBV28 and TRBJ2-7, with 16 bases identical to TRBD2. The germline V gene encodes CDR1 MDHEN and CDR2 SYDVKM. Unmatched junction bases numbered 8, after V lost 7 bases and J lost 8 bases. This CDR3 is 15 amino acids long. The variable domain in full, with the rest retrieved from reference TRBV28 and TRBJ2-7, is DVKVTQSSRYLVKRTGEKVFLECVQDMDHENMFWYRQDPGLGLRLIYFSYDVKMKEKGDIPEGYSVSREKKERFSLILESASTNQTSMYLCASTLGLAGGGKQYFGPGTRLTVT.

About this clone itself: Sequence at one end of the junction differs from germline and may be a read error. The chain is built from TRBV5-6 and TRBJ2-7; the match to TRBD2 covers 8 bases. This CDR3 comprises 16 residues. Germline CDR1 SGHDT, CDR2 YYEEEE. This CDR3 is CASSDLGIAGTYGQYF. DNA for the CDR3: TGTGCCAGCAGCGACCTCGGGATAGCGGGGACCTACGGGCAGTACTTC.

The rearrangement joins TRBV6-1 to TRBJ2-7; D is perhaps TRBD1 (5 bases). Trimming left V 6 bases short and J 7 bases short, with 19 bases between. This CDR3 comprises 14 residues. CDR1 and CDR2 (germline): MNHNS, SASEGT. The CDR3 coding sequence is TGTGCCAGCAGAGAGGACACCCCCCTCCTGGAGCAGTACTTC. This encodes CASREDTPLLEQYF.

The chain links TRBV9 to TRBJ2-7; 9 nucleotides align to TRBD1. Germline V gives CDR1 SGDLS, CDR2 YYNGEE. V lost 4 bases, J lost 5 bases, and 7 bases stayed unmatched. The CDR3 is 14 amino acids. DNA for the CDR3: TGTGCCAGCAGCAAACAGGGGGCGCGGGACGAGCAGTACTTC. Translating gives CASSKQGARDEQYF.

In DNA, the CDR3 is TGCGCCAGCCGTATGGCGGGCCACAGAGGAGAGACCCAGTACTTC. Its protein product is CASRMAGHRGETQYF. The chain employs TRBV5-1 and TRBJ2-5; D is perhaps TRBD2 (5 bases). The CDR3 loop spans 15 amino acids. V was shortened by 7 bases and J by 4 bases, with 20 bases between the two germline ends. The V gene's germline CDR1 is SGHRS and CDR2 YFSETQ.

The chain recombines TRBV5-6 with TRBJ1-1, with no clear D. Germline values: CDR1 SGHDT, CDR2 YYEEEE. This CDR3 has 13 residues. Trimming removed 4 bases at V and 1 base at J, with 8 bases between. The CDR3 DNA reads TGTGCCAGCAGCCCGACTGGGAACACTGAAGCTTTCTTT. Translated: CASSPTGNTEAFF.

The CDR3 DNA reads as TGCGCCAGCAGCTTGTCGGGTACGACGACTAGCGGGAGAGCGGAGACCCAGTACTTC. It specifies CASSLSGTTTSGRAETQYF. The rearrangement uses TRBV5-1 and TRBJ2-5; 12 bases fit TRBD2. The CDR3 sequence is 19 residues long. J lost 5 bases, V lost 1 base, and 15 bases had no gene match. Germline loops: CDR1 SGHRS, CDR2 YFSETQ.

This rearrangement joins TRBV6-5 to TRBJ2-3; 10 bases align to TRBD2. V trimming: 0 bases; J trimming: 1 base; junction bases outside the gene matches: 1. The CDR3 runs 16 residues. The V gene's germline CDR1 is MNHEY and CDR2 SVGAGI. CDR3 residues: CASSYSLAGGTDTQYF. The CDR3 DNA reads TGTGCCAGCAGTTACTCGCTAGCGGGGGGCACAGATACGCAGTATTTT.

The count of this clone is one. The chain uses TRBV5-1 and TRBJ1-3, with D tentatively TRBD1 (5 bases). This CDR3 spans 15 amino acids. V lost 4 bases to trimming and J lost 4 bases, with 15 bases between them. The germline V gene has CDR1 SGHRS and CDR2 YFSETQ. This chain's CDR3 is CASSRDGTEGNTIYF. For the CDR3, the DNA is TGCGCCAGCAGCCGTGATGGGACCGAAGGAAACACCATATATTTT.

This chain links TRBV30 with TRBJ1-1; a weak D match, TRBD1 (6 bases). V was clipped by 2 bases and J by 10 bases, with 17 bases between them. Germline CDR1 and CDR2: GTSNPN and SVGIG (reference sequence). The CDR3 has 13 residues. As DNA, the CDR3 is TGTGCCTGGAGTAAGGGGGGCCACCCCATAGCTTTCTTT. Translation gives CAWSKGGHPIAFF.

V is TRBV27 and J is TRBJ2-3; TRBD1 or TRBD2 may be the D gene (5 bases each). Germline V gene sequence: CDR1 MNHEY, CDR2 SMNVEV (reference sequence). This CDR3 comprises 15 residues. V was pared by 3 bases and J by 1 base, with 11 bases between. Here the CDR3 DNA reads TGTGCCAGCAGTTTTACGGGGCCTCGCACAGATACGCAGTATTTT. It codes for CASSFTGPRTDTQYF.

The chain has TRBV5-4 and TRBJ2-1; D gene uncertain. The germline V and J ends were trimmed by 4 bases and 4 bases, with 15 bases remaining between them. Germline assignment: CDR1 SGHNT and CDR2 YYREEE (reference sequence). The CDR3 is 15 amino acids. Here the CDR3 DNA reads TGTGCCAGCAGCCCCCGGGCAGACCAATACAATGAGCAGTTCTTC. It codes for CASSPRADQYNEQFF.

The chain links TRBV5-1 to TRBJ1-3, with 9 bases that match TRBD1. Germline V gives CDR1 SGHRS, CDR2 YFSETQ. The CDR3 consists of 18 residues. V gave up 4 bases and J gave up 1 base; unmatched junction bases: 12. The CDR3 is CASSLGGQGLRSGNTIYF. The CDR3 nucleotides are TGCGCCAGCAGCCTTGGGGGACAGGGTTTGAGGTCTGGAAACACCATATATTTT.

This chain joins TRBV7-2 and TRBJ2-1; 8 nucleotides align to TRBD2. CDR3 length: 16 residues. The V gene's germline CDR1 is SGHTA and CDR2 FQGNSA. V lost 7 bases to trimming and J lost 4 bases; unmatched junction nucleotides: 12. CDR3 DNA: TGTGCCAGCACTTTAGGTCCTAGCGGGCTGTACAATGAGCAGTTCTTC. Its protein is CASTLGPSGLYNEQFF. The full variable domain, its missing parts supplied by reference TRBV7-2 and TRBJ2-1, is GAGVSQSPSNKVTEKGKDVELRCDPISGHTALYWYRQSLGQGLEFLIYFQGNSAPDKSGLPSDRFSAERTGGSVSTLTIQRTQQEDSAVYLCASTLGPSGLYNEQFFGPGTRLTVL.

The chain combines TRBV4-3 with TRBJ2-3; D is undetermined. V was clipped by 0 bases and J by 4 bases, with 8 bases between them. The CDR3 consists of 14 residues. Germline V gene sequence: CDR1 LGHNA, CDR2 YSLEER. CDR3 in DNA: TGCGCCAGCAGCCAAGATTATGGGGCAGATACGCAGTATTTT. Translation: CASSQDYGADTQYF.

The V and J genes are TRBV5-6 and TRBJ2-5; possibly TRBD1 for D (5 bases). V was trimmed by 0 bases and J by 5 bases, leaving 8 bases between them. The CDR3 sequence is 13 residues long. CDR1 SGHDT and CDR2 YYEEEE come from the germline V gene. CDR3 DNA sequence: TGTGCCAGCAGCTTGGTACAGGTGGAGACCCAGTACTTC. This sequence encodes CASSLVQVETQYF.

The CDR3, as DNA: TGTGCCAGCAGCTCAGCGGGGGGGCCTTCCCAGGGAGCGCAGTATTTT. Protein product: CASSSAGGPSQGAQYF. This rearrangement joins TRBV7-3 to TRBJ2-3; 10 bases align to TRBD2. V lost 4 bases and J lost 10; bases outside the gene matches: 14. Germline lookup yields CDR1 SGHTA and CDR2 FQGTGA. CDR3 length equals 16 residues.

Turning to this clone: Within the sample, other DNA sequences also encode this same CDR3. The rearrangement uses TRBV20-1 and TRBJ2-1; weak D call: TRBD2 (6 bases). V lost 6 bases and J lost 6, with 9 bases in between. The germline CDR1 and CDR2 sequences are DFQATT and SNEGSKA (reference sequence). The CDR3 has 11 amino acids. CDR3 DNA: TGCAGTGCCCGACTAGTCAATGAGCAGTTCTTC. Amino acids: CSARLVNEQFF.

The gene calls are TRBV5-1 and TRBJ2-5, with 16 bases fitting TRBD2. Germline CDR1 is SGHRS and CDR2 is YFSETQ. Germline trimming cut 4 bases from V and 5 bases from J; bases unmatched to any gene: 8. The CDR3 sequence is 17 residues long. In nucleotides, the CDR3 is TGCGCCAGCAGCCACCTCGGGACTAGCGGGAGGGGGGAGACCCAGTACTTC. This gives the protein CASSHLGTSGRGETQYF.

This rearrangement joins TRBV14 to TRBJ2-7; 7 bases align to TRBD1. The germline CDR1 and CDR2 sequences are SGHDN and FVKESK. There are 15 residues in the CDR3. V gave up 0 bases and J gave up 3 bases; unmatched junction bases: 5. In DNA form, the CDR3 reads TGTGCCAGCAGCCAAGATAGGGACAGCTTCTACGAGCAGTACTTC. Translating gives CASSQDRDSFYEQYF.

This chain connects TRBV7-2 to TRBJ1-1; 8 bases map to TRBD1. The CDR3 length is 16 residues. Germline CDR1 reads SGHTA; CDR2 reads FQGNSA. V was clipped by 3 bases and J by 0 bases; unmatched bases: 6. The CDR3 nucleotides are TGTGCCAGCAGCTTCCGGACAGGGCCCATGAACACTGAAGCTTTCTTT. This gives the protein CASSFRTGPMNTEAFF.

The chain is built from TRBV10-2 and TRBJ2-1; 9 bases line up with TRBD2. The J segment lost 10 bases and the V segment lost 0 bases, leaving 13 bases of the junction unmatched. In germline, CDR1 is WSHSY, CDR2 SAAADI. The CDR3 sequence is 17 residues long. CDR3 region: CASSESNSLAGSGEQFF. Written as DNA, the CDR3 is TGCGCCAGCAGTGAGTCGAATTCCCTAGCGGGGTCAGGGGAGCAGTTCTTC.

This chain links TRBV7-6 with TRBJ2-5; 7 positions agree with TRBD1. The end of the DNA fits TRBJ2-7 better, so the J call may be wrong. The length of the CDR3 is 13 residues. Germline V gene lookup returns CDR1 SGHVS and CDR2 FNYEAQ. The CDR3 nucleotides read TGTGCCAGCAGCTGGGGACAGTACTACGAGCAGTACTTC. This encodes CASSWGQYYEQYF.